This TCR beta chain came from a study of monozygotic twins with cystic fibrosis. J lost 3 bases, V lost 2 bases, and 11 bases had no gene match. This CDR3 has 17 residues. CDR1 and CDR2 from the germline V gene are KGHSH and LQKENI. TCRdb's copy holds only in-frame clones and misses some; the assay was immunoSEQ multiplex PCR. The sample includes around 21,000 clones, around 87% of them seen just once. V usage is TRBV18 and J usage is TRBJ2-5; 8 bases align to TRBD2. This receptor was taken from a woman in her twenties or thirties with cystic fibrosis. The material sequenced was blood. The CDR3 sequence is CASSPLGRGGIEETQYF. CDR3 in DNA: TGTGCCAGCTCACCATTAGGACGGGGGGGGATCGAAGAGACCCAGTACTTC.